These 32 T cell receptor beta chains originate from one sample sequenced in a study of cytomegalovirus exposure and HLA in healthy donors. The PCR made use of 60 Vbeta and 13 Jbeta primers. Sequenced by immunoSEQ multiplex PCR; TCRdb stores in-frame clones only, minus some. The table records under 150,000 clones, 82% of them present only once. Specimen: PBMCs. The receptors here all came from a male donor in good health and CMV-seronegative.

The chain joins TRBV7-9 to TRBJ2-1; TRBD2 agrees at 12 bases. The CDR3 spans 15 residues. Per the germline V gene, CDR1 is SEHNR and CDR2 is FQNEAQ (reference sequence). V trimming: 1 base; J trimming: 9 bases; junction bases outside the gene matches: 4. CDR3: CASSLVTSGRTEQFF. The DNA of the CDR3 is TGTGCCAGCAGCTTAGTTACTAGCGGGAGGACTGAGCAGTTCTTC.

This chain uses TRBV5-5 with TRBJ1-5, with TRBD1 identical over 7 bases. The CDR3 is 15 amino acids. Germline lookup yields CDR1 SGHKS and CDR2 YYEKEE (reference sequence). V dropped 2 bases and J dropped 4; count of bases not matched to a gene: 6. The CDR3 reads CASSLMTGKNQPQHF. CDR3 DNA sequence: TGTGCCAGCAGCTTAATGACAGGGAAAAATCAGCCCCAGCATTTT.

The chain has TRBV19 and TRBJ2-7, with 9 nucleotides matching TRBD1. The CDR3 has 14 residues. CDR1 and CDR2 from the germline V gene are LNHDA and SQIVND (reference sequence). V shed 8 bases, J shed 3 bases, and the junction held 8 bases outside the gene matches. The DNA for the CDR3 is TGTGCCAGTGCCCCCCGGGACAGGGACTACGAGCAGTACTTC. Amino acids: CASAPRDRDYEQYF.

Turning to this clone: Other DNA sequences in this specimen translate into the identical CDR3. The J gene is TRBJ1-1, the V gene TRBV14; D not resolved. The V end was cut by 4 bases, the J end by 3 bases, with 9 bases between. Germline V gives CDR1 SGHDN, CDR2 FVKESK. The CDR3 is 13 residues long. CDR3 amino acids: CASSLQRDTEAFF. DNA of the CDR3: TGTGCCAGCAGCCTCCAGAGGGACACTGAAGCTTTCTTT.

The gene calls are TRBV6-7 and TRBJ1-4; 10 bases align to TRBD1. TRBV6-7 is placed among ORFs of uncertain function. This CDR3 has 16 residues. J was trimmed by 4 bases and V by 7 bases; bases with no gene match: 9. The DNA of the CDR3 is TGTGCCAGCAATATAGGGACAGGGGTGGGTAATGAAAAACTGTTTTTT. Its protein product is CASNIGTGVGNEKLFF.

The chain employs TRBV9 and TRBJ2-2, with TRBD1 identical over 9 bases. The V and J ends lost 4 bases and 3 bases, in that order; junction bases with no gene match: 4. The V gene's germline CDR1 is SGDLS and CDR2 YYNGEE. The CDR3 sequence is 15 residues long. The chain's CDR3 is CASSPGTGYTGELFF. DNA of the CDR3: TGTGCCAGCAGCCCCGGGACAGGGTACACCGGGGAGCTGTTTTTT.

This clone showed up just a few times. This chain connects TRBV15 to TRBJ2-7; tentative D call: TRBD2 (6 bases). This CDR3 is built from 15 residues. The V gene lost 4 bases and the J gene lost 0 bases, with 13 bases spanning the gap. CDR1 is LNHNV, CDR2 YYDKDF, per germline (reference sequence). CDR3 in amino acids: CATSIGGIASYEQYF. In nucleotides, the CDR3 is TGTGCCACCAGCATTGGAGGGATAGCCTCCTACGAGCAGTACTTC.

V is TRBV19 and J is TRBJ1-5; 9 bases fit TRBD1. CDR3 length: 19 amino acids. J lost 5 bases, V lost 3 bases, and 17 bases had no gene match. CDR1 and CDR2 from the germline V gene are LNHDA and SQIVND (reference sequence). The CDR3 DNA follows: TGTGCCAGTAGTATCCCTCCGGGACAGGGAGGTTTGAGGGATCAGCCCCAGCATTTT. As protein: CASSIPPGQGGLRDQPQHF.

This rearrangement joins TRBV4-1 to TRBJ2-2; TRBD2 aligns across 8 bases. The CDR3 extends over 16 amino acids. V trimming: 5 bases; J trimming: 1 base; junction bases outside the gene matches: 6. Germline CDR1 reads MGHRA; CDR2 reads YSYEKL. CDR3 amino acids: CASSGRTSRNTGELFF. The CDR3, as DNA: TGCGCCAGCAGCGGACGGACTAGCCGGAACACCGGGGAGCTGTTTTTT.

The chain recombines TRBV5-1 with TRBJ2-7; TRBD1 matches at 9 bases. Germline assignment: CDR1 SGHRS and CDR2 YFSETQ. The V and J ends lost 1 base and 5 bases, in that order; junction bases with no gene match: 7. The CDR3 runs to 15 residues. The CDR3: CASSLWDRDDHEQYF. The CDR3 nucleotides are TGCGCCAGCAGCTTGTGGGACAGGGACGACCACGAGCAGTACTTC.

The sample holds a few counts of this clone. The chain is built from TRBV6-5 and TRBJ2-2; TRBD2 agrees at 9 bases. V lost 6 bases to trimming and J lost 10 bases; unmatched junction nucleotides: 12. There are 15 residues in the CDR3. Germline assignment: CDR1 MNHEY and CDR2 SVGAGI. CDR3: CASRTGVAGVEELFF. The CDR3 DNA sequence: TGTGCCAGCAGAACCGGGGTAGCGGGAGTGGAGGAGCTGTTTTTT.

The gene calls are TRBV5-4 and TRBJ2-2; D not certain. Trimming stripped 4 bases from V and 5 bases from J, with 6 bases between. This CDR3 is 12 amino acids long. Germline lookup yields CDR1 SGHNT and CDR2 YYREEE (reference sequence). CDR3 sequence: CASSPQTGELFF. The CDR3 coding sequence is TGTGCCAGCAGCCCCCAAACCGGGGAGCTGTTTTTT.

The rearrangement links TRBV19 to TRBJ1-1, with unresolved D. Germline assignment: CDR1 LNHDA and CDR2 SQIVND (reference sequence). The V and J ends lost 7 bases and 3 bases respectively, with 12 bases between them. There are 13 residues in the CDR3. The CDR3 DNA reads as TGTGCCAGTATGGCCGGGTGGGACACTGAAGCTTTCTTT. Encoded protein: CASMAGWDTEAFF.

The rearrangement uses TRBV27 and TRBJ2-1; 10 bases align to TRBD2. Unmatched junction bases numbered 7, after V lost 3 bases and J lost 5 bases. This CDR3 is built from 16 residues. The germline V gene encodes CDR1 MNHEY and CDR2 SMNVEV (reference sequence). The CDR3 region is CASSLLASGSHNEQFF. CDR3 in DNA: TGTGCCAGCAGTTTGTTGGCTAGCGGGAGCCACAATGAGCAGTTCTTC.

The rearrangement uses TRBV13 and TRBJ2-1; 10 nucleotides align to TRBD2. Unmatched junction bases numbered 8, after V lost 5 bases and J lost 13 bases. The germline V gene encodes CDR1 PRHDT and CDR2 FYEKMQ (reference sequence). The CDR3 sequence is 13 residues long. CDR3 amino acids: CASSPEAGGNQFF. In DNA form, the CDR3 reads TGTGCCAGCAGCCCCGAAGCGGGAGGGAACCAGTTCTTC.

In its sample, this clone was seen once. The chain links TRBV5-1 to TRBJ1-3; a weak D match, TRBD1 (5 bases). CDR3 size: 14 residues. CDR1 is SGHRS and CDR2 is YFSETQ in the germline V gene. Deletions cut 4 bases from V and 4 bases from J, with 12 bases between. Here the CDR3 DNA reads TGCGCCAGCAGCCTGCCAGGGATCGGAAACACCATATATTTT. Residues: CASSLPGIGNTIYF.

This clone showed up just once. This chain links TRBV11-2 with TRBJ2-1; possibly TRBD2 for D (5 bases). The CDR3 is 14 residues long. CDR1 and CDR2 (germline): SGHAT, FQNNGV. V shed 0 bases and J shed 11 bases, with 14 bases lying between them. CDR3 sequence: CASSLDGVQRKQFF. The CDR3 DNA reads as TGTGCCAGCAGCTTAGACGGGGTTCAGCGTAAGCAGTTCTTC.

J is TRBJ2-1 and V is TRBV10-3, with D maybe TRBD1 (5 bases). Germline V CDR1 and CDR2: ENHRY, SYGVKD. Between the trimmed V and J ends, which lost 4 bases and 4 bases, there was a span of 8 bases. The CDR3 extends over 13 amino acids. The CDR3: CAISGGAYNEQFF. DNA for the CDR3: TGTGCCATCAGTGGGGGCGCTTACAATGAGCAGTTCTTC.

The V call is TRBV7-9, the J call TRBJ2-7; 9 nucleotides agree with TRBD2. CDR3 length: 14 residues. Germline CDR1 and CDR2: SEHNR and FQNEAQ (reference sequence). The V gene end was trimmed by 3 bases and the J gene end by 5 bases; junction bases not matched to a gene: 5. The CDR3 spells CASSFSGSGNEQYF. The DNA for the CDR3 is TGTGCCAGCAGCTTTAGCGGGAGCGGGAACGAGCAGTACTTC.

The rearrangement joins TRBV19 to TRBJ2-7; 7 bases match TRBD1. Germline lookup yields CDR1 LNHDA and CDR2 SQIVND (reference sequence). V shed 3 bases and J 2 bases; nucleotides not matched to a gene: 10. The CDR3 totals 16 residues. The CDR3 DNA sequence: TGTGCCAGTAGTATTACCTCCGGGACAGAGACCTACGAGCAGTACTTC. It yields the protein CASSITSGTETYEQYF.

CDR3 region: CASSQGVPGDQPQHF. CDR3 bases: TGCGCCAGCAGCCAAGGGGTCCCAGGCGATCAGCCCCAGCATTTT. This chain connects TRBV4-3 to TRBJ1-5; D is unresolved. This CDR3 is 15 amino acids long. Germline loops: CDR1 LGHNA, CDR2 YSLEER. The V end was cut by 1 base, the J end by 5 bases, with 12 bases between.

The chain is built from TRBV27 and TRBJ1-5; D may be TRBD1 (5 bases). The CDR3 sequence is 13 residues long. V gave up 2 bases and J gave up 5 bases, with 7 bases separating them. The germline V gene encodes CDR1 MNHEY and CDR2 SMNVEV (reference sequence). The CDR3 nucleotides read TGTGCCAGCAGTTTAGGGGGGGATCAGCCCCAGCATTTT. Its protein product is CASSLGGDQPQHF.

The table lists this clone with a few counts. V is TRBV4-2 and J is TRBJ1-5; no reliable D call. Germline loops: CDR1 LGHNA, CDR2 YNFKEQ. Trimming cost V 1 base and J 4 bases, with 14 bases left between them. This CDR3 is built from 16 residues. Written as DNA, the CDR3 is TGTGCCAGCAGCCAAGCCCCAGAGGGAACAAATCAGCCCCAGCATTTT. Amino acid sequence: CASSQAPEGTNQPQHF.

The rearrangement joins TRBV13 to TRBJ2-5; the match to TRBD2 covers 10 bases. This CDR3 comprises 15 residues. In germline, CDR1 is PRHDT, CDR2 FYEKMQ (reference sequence). Trimming cost V 0 bases and J 2 bases; bases outside gene matches: 0. The CDR3 here is CASSLGLAGQETQYF. For the CDR3, the DNA is TGTGCCAGCAGCTTAGGACTAGCGGGACAAGAGACCCAGTACTTC.

The chain links TRBV28 to TRBJ1-1; 7 bases are shared with TRBD1. CDR3 length: 13 amino acids. V was clipped by 5 bases and J by 6 bases; unmatched bases: 6. Per the germline V gene, CDR1 is MDHEN and CDR2 is SYDVKM. CDR3 residues: CASSLRGQAEAFF. The CDR3 region has the DNA TGTGCCAGCAGTCTACGTGGACAGGCTGAAGCTTTCTTT.

This chain connects TRBV15 to TRBJ2-5; perhaps TRBD1 as D (6 bases). The J call may not be correct, given that the DNA end is closer to TRBJ2-7. The CDR3 has 14 residues. Germline CDR1 is LNHNV and CDR2 is YYDKDF (reference sequence). The CDR3 sequence is CATSPGERAYEQYF. The CDR3 DNA reads as TGTGCCACCAGCCCAGGGGAGAGGGCCTACGAGCAGTACTTC.

In this sample, this clone turned up once. This chain joins TRBV9 and TRBJ1-4; the D is unclear. V was trimmed by 4 bases and J by 0 bases, leaving 16 bases between them. This CDR3 region has 17 residues. Germline V gives CDR1 SGDLS, CDR2 YYNGEE. DNA of the CDR3: TGTGCCAGCAGCCGGTTGAGTGATGCCTCAACTAATGAAAAACTGTTTTTT. Translation: CASSRLSDASTNEKLFF.

The gene calls are TRBV7-2 and TRBJ1-2, with D tentatively TRBD1 (5 bases). This CDR3 has 13 residues. CDR1 and CDR2 from the germline V gene are SGHTA and FQGNSA. V was trimmed by 0 bases and J by 5 bases, leaving 7 bases between them. The DNA for the CDR3 is TGTGCCAGCAGCTTAGCACAGGAGTATGGCTACACCTTC. Translation gives CASSLAQEYGYTF.

The chain uses TRBV5-8 and TRBJ1-5; a weak D match, TRBD1 (5 bases). Germline V gene lookup returns CDR1 SGHTS and CDR2 YDEGEE. The V end was cut by 5 bases, the J end by 7 bases, with 19 bases between. The CDR3 is 15 amino acids. The CDR3 coding sequence is TGTGCCAGCAGTATTCTTGGGGCAGGTGAACAGCCCCAGCATTTT. Protein product: CASSILGAGEQPQHF.

With regard to this clone: One end of the junction does not line up with germline, which may come from a read error. V usage is TRBV2 and J usage is TRBJ2-2; tentative D call: TRBD1 (7 bases). This CDR3 has 14 amino acids. The V gene's germline CDR1 is SNHLY and CDR2 FYNNEI. As DNA, the CDR3 is TGTGCCAGCAGGGGGGACAGCCAAGACGGGGGGCTGTTTTTT. Protein: CASRGDSQDGGLFF.

The V and J genes are TRBV19 and TRBJ2-7; possibly TRBD1 for D (6 bases). CDR1 and CDR2 from the germline V gene are LNHDA and SQIVND (reference sequence). Trimming took off 5 bases at V and 4 bases at J, with 12 bases between the two ends. The CDR3 consists of 13 residues. In DNA form, the CDR3 reads TGTGCCAGTAGTTCAGGGGATGCTTACGAGCAGTACTTC. This encodes CASSSGDAYEQYF.

The chain has TRBV6-4 and TRBJ2-1; D call uncertain. CDR3 length equals 11 residues. Trimming left V 10 bases short and J 8 bases short, with 12 bases between. CDR1 is MRHNA and CDR2 is SNTAGT in the germline V gene. CDR3 nucleotide sequence: TGTGCCATCACTCAGACTGATGAGCAGTTCTTC. Translation: CAITQTDEQFF.